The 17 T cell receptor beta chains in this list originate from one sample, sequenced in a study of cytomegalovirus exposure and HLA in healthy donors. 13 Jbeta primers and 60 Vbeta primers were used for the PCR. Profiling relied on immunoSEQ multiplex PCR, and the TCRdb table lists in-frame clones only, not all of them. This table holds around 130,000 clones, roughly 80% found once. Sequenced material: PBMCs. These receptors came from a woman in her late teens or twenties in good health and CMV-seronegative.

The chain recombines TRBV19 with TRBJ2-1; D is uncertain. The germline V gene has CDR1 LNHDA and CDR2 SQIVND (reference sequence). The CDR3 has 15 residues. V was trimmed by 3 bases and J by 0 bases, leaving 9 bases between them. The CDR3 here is CASSIRGSSYNEQFF. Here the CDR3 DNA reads TGTGCCAGTAGTATCCGAGGTAGCTCCTACAATGAGCAGTTCTTC.

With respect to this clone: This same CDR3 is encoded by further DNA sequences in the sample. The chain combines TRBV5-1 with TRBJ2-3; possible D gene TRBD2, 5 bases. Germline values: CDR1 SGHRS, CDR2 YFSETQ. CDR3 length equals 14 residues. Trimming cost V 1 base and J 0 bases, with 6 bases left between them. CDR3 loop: CASSLRESTDTQYF. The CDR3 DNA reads TGCGCCAGCAGCTTGAGGGAGAGCACAGATACGCAGTATTTT.

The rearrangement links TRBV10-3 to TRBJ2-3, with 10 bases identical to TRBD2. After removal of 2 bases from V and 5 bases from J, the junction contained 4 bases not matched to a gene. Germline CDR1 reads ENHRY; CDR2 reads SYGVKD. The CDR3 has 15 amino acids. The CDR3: CAISESGGAGDTQYF. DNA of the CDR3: TGTGCCATCAGTGAGAGCGGGGGGGCTGGAGATACGCAGTATTTT.

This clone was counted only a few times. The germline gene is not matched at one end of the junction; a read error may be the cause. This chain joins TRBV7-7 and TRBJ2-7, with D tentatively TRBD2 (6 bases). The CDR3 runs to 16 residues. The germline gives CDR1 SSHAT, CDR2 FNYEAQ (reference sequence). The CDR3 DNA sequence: TGTGCTAGCAGCCCCCGCGGGGCCGCTAGTACCTACGAGCAGTACTTC. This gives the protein CASSPRGAASTYEQYF.

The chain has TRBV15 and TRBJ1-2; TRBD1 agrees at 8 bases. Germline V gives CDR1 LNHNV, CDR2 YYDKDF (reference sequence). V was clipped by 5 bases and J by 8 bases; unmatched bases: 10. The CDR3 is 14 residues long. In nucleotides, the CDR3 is TGTGCCACCAGCGGACCAGGGGGCGCGGGAGGCTACACCTTC. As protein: CATSGPGGAGGYTF. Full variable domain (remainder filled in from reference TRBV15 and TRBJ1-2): DAMVIQNPRYQVTQFGKPVTLSCSQTLNHNVMYWYQQKSSQAPKLLFHYYDKDFNNEADTPDNFQSRRPNTSFCFLDIRSPGLGDTAMYLCATSGPGGAGGYTFGSGTRLTVV.

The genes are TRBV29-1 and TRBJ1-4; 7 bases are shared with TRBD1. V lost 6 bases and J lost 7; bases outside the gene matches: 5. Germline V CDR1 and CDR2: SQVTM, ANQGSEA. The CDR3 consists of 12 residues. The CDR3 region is CSVMGQLEKLFF. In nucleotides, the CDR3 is TGCAGCGTAATGGGACAGCTTGAAAAACTGTTTTTT.

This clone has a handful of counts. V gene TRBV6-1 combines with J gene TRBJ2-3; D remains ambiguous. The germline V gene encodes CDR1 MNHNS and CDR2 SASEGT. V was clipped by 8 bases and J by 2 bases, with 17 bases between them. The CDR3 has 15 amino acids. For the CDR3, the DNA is TGTGCCAGCTTAAGTGGGCCAGCCACCACAGATACGCAGTATTTT. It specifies CASLSGPATTDTQYF.

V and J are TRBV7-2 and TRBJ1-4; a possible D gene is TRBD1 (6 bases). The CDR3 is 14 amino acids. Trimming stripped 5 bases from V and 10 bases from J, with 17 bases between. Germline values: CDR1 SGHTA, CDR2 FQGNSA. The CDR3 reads CASSANRVGGKLFF. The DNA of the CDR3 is TGTGCCAGCAGCGCGAACAGGGTTGGGGGAAAACTGTTTTTT.

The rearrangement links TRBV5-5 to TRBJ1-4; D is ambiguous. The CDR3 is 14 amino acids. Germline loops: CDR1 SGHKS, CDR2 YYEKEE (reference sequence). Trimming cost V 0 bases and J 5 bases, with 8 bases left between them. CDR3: CASSLGAGNEKLFF. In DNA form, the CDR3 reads TGTGCCAGCAGCTTGGGGGCGGGGAATGAAAAACTGTTTTTT.

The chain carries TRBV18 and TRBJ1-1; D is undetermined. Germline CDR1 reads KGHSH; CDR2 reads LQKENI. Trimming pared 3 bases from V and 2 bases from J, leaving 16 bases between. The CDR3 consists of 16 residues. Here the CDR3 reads CASSPPSTRTNTEAFF. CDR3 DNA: TGTGCCAGCTCACCCCCTTCGACTCGGACTAACACTGAAGCTTTCTTT.

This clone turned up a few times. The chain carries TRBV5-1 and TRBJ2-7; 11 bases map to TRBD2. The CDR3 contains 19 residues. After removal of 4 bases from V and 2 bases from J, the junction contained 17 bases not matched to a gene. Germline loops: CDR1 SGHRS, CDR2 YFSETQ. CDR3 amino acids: CASSQQPISLAGVPYEQYF. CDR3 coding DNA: TGCGCCAGCAGCCAACAACCCATATCACTAGCGGGGGTACCCTACGAGCAGTACTTC.

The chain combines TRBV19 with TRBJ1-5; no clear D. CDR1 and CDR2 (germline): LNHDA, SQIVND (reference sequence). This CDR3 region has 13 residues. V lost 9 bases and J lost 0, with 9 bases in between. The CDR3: CASRGYSNQPQHF. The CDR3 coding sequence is TGTGCCAGCCGGGGTTATAGCAATCAGCCCCAGCATTTT. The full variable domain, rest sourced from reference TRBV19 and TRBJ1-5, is DGGITQSPKYLFRKEGQNVTLSCEQNLNHDAMYWYRQDPGQGLRLIYYSQIVNDFQKGDIAEGYSVSREKKESFPLTVTSAQKNPTAFYLCASRGYSNQPQHFGDGTRLSIL.

In DNA form, the CDR3 reads TGTGCCAGCAGAGAGACAGGGGTACGTCAGGGCTACACCTTC. Encoded protein: CASRETGVRQGYTF. The chain joins TRBV25-1 to TRBJ1-2; 8 nucleotides align to TRBD1. CDR3 length: 14 amino acids. Losses at the gene ends were 6 bases for V and 8 bases for J; bases not matched to a gene: 11. Germline loops: CDR1 MGHDK, CDR2 SYGVNS.

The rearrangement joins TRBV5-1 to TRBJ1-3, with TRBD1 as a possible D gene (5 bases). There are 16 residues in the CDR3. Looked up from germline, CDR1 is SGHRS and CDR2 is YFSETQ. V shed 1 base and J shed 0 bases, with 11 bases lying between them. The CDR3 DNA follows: TGCGCCAGCAGCTTGTTAGACAGTCACTCTGGAAACACCATATATTTT. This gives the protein CASSLLDSHSGNTIYF.

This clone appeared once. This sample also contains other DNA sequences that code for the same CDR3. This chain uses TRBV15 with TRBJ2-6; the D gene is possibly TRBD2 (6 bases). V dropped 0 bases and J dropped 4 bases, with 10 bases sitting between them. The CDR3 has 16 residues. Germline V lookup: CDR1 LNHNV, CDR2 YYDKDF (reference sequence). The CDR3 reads CATSRDRGSGANVLTF. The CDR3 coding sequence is TGTGCCACCAGCAGAGATCGGGGGTCAGGGGCCAACGTCCTGACTTTC.

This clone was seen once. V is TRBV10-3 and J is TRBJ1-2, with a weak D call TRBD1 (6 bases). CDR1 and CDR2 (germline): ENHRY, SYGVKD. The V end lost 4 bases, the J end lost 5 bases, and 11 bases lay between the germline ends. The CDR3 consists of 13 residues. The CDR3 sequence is CAISGGTLYGYTF. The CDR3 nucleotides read TGTGCCATCAGTGGTGGGACATTATATGGCTACACCTTC.

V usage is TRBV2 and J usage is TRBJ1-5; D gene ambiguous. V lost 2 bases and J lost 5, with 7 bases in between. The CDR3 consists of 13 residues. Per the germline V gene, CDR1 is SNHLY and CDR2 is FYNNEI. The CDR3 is CASSEQRDQPQHF. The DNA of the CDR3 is TGTGCCAGCAGTGAACAGAGGGATCAGCCCCAGCATTTT.